The clone carrying this T cell receptor beta chain was observed a handful of times. Antigen unknown. This entry is derived from a study of CD4 T cells in relation to SARS-CoV-2 and coronaviruses. Overall study results and limits: Crossreactive clones expanded significantly less to SARS-CoV-2 than monoreactive clones.

This CDR3 has 12 residues. The ends were cut back, 3 bases at V and 12 bases at J, with 9 bases in the middle. Naive or memory CD4+ cells were cultured 1:1 with T cell-depleted PBMCs plus CEF. TCRdb keeps only in-frame clones here, not all; method: immunoSEQ multiplex PCR. The profile shows approximately 40,000 clones, around 80% of them singletons. This chain links TRBV12-3 or TRBV12-4 with TRBJ1-6, with D hard to call. The TCR comes from an adult with COVID-19. Source material: memory CD4+ T cells from PBMCs, cultured in vitro. This chain's CDR3 is CASSFSAQPLHF. The CDR3 bases are TGTGCCAGCAGTTTTTCAGCCCAACCCCTCCACTTT.